The 2 T cell receptor beta chains in this list originate from one sample, sequenced in a study of Graves' ophthalmopathy and Graves' hyperthyroidism. Amplification from RNA transcripts yielded the TCR beta CDR3 regions. The workflow started with a first-round RT-PCR run with HTBI primers and then moved on to a second-round multiplex PCR. TCRdb used MiXCR to reprocess the multiplex PCR reads, holding one entry per CDR3 protein. The profile shows about 700,000 distinct CDR3 sequences, roughly 39% of them singletons. Sequencing was performed on peripheral blood. The receptors derive from an adult man with Graves' ophthalmopathy.

The V gene is TRBV29-1, the J gene TRBJ2-7; TRBD2 matches at 10 bases. The CDR3 spans 13 residues. The germline gives CDR1 SQVTM, CDR2 ANQGSEA. J lost 2 bases, V lost 8 bases, and 6 bases had no gene match. CDR3 sequence: CSLGSGRAYEQYF. The DNA of the CDR3 is TGCAGCCTTGGGAGCGGGAGGGCCTACGAGCAGTACTTC.

The chain uses TRBV13 and TRBJ1-4, with D perhaps TRBD1 (5 bases). The CDR3 runs 15 residues. Trimming stripped 3 bases from V and 0 bases from J, with 8 bases between. The germline CDR1 and CDR2 sequences are PRHDT and FYEKMQ (reference sequence). The CDR3 nucleotides read TGTGCCAGCAGCTTCTTAGGGGCAACTAATGAAAAACTGTTTTTT. This translates into CASSFLGATNEKLFF.